This T cell receptor (beta chain) appears in the sequencing data of a study of beta chain features in type 1 diabetes. Study-level points and caveats: People with Type 1 diabetes carried modestly yet significantly shorter TCRB CDR3s in all four CD4+ subsets.

The table lists this clone with a few counts. What it binds is unknown. Since all of the isolated RNA was reverse transcribed, expressed TCRB transcripts were what got sequenced. The table came from immunoSEQ multiplex PCR; TCRdb's copy has only in-frame clones and leaves some out. The data contain 310,000 or so clones, 15% of them singletons. Deletions cut 5 bases from V and 10 bases from J, with 9 bases between. The germline V gene has CDR1 LNHDA and CDR2 SQIVND (reference sequence). The CDR3 contains 11 residues. This sequence originates from a man between 18 and 35 years old with type 1 diabetes. The sample consisted of naive CD4+ T cells from blood. The chain links TRBV19 to TRBJ2-1; D unresolved. Written as DNA, the CDR3 is TGTGCCAGTAGTCCCCTAGAGGAGCAGTTCTTC. It yields the protein CASSPLEEQFF.